The source of this T cell receptor (beta chain) is a study of Graves' ophthalmopathy and Graves' hyperthyroidism. The TCR beta CDR3 regions underwent amplification from RNA transcripts. The authors performed first-round RT-PCR with HTBI primers and then a second-round multiplex PCR. TCRdb called the multiplex PCR reads again in MiXCR, with one record for every CDR3 protein. The sample includes more than 1,000,000 distinct CDR3 sequences, about 36% of them seen just once. The specimen was peripheral blood or thyroid tissue (not recorded which). The TCR comes from an adult man with Graves' hyperthyroidism.

In nucleotides, the CDR3 is TGTGCCAGTAGTATAGGGAGGGAGTGGGGGGCCCAGAACACCGGGGAGCTGTTTTTT. Encoded protein: CASSIGREWGAQNTGELFF. The chain employs TRBV19 and TRBJ2-2; perhaps D is TRBD1 or TRBD2 (6 bases each). Germline V gives CDR1 LNHDA, CDR2 SQIVND (reference sequence). The germline V and J ends were trimmed by 1 base and 1 base, with 19 bases remaining between them. The CDR3 totals 19 residues. Full variable domain (missing parts from reference TRBV19 and TRBJ2-2): DGGITQSPKYLFRKEGQNVTLSCEQNLNHDAMYWYRQDPGQGLRLIYYSQIVNDFQKGDIAEGYSVSREKKESFPLTVTSAQKNPTAFYLCASSIGREWGAQNTGELFFGEGSRLTVL.